A single sample gave rise to the 2 T cell receptor beta chains below, sequenced in a study of blood T cell repertoires in COVID-19. Generated by immunoSEQ multiplex PCR, the TCRdb table keeps only in-frame clones and is missing some. The repertoire holds 70,000 or so clones, with around 86% as singletons. Sequencing was performed on peripheral blood. These receptors were obtained from a man between 65 and 85 years old with active COVID-19.

This chain connects TRBV6-1 to TRBJ2-7, with D perhaps TRBD2 (5 bases). Trimming left V 3 bases short and J 1 base short, with 16 bases between. The CDR3 is 16 amino acids. CDR1 and CDR2 (germline): MNHNS, SASEGT. The CDR3: CASSEGWASPSYEQYF. In nucleotides, the CDR3 is TGTGCCAGCAGTGAGGGGTGGGCTAGCCCGTCCTACGAGCAGTACTTC.

V usage is TRBV4-2 and J usage is TRBJ1-5, with D possibly matching TRBD1 (6 bases). Germline V gene data show CDR1 as LGHNA and CDR2 as YNFKEQ. Trimming took 0 bases from V and 7 from J, leaving 13 bases between them. This CDR3 has 15 amino acids. The DNA for the CDR3 is TGTGCCAGCAGCCAAGATGGGCAGGGGCAACAGCCCCAGCATTTT. Translation gives CASSQDGQGQQPQHF.